What follows describes a single T cell receptor beta chain. The data belong to a study of blood T cell repertoires in COVID-19. Measured with immunoSEQ multiplex PCR; TCRdb has only the in-frame clones, and not every one. This sample has some 300,000 clones; 70% to 90% occur once, and the top ten carry approximately 7%. The junction had 5 bases not matched to a gene; V was cut back by 3 bases and J by 4 bases. There are 15 residues in the CDR3. Germline loops: CDR1 MNHNS, CDR2 SASEGT. The sample consisted of peripheral blood. The clonotype originates from a woman younger than 45 who had recovered from COVID-19. V usage is TRBV6-1 and J usage is TRBJ2-3; 9 nucleotides align to TRBD2. The CDR3 DNA is TGTGCCAGCAGTGAGCTTAGCGGGGGCGCAGATACGCAGTATTTT. It is translated as CASSELSGGADTQYF.